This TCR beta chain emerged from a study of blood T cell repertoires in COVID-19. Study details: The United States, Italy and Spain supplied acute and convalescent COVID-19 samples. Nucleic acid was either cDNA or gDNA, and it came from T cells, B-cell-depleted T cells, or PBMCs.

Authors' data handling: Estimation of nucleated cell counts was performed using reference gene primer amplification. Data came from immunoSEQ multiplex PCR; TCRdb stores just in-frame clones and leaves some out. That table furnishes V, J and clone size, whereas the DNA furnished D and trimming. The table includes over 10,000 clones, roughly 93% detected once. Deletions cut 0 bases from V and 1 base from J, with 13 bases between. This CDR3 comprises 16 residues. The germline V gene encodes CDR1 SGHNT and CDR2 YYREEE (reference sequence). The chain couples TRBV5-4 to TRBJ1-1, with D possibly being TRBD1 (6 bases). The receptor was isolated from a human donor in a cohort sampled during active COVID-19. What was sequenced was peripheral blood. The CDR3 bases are TGTGCCAGCAGCTTGGGGGCGGGGGGGCGGAACACTGAAGCTTTCTTT. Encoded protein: CASSLGAGGRNTEAFF.